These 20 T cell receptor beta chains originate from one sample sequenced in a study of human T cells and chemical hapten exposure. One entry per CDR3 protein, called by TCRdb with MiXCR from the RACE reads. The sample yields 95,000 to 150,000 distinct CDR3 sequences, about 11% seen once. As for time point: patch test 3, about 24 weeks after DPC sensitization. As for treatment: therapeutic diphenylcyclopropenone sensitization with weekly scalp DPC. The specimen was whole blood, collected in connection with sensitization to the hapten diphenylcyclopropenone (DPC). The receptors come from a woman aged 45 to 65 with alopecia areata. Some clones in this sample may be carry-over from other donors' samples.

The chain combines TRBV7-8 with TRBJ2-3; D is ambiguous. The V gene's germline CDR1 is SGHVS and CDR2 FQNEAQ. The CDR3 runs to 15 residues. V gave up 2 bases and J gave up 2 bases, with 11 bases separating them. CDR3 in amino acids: CASSLICGDTDTQYF. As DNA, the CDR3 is TGTGCCAGCAGCTTAATTTGTGGTGACACAGATACGCAGTATTTT.

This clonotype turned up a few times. CDR3 sequence reads: CASSSHPTGRQETQYF. The CDR3 DNA is TGTGCCAGCAGCTCCCACCCGACAGGCCGACAAGAGACCCAGTACTTC. The chain combines TRBV5-5 with TRBJ2-5, with TRBD1 as a possible D gene (6 bases). Per germline, CDR1 SGHKS and CDR2 YYEKEE (reference sequence). The V and J ends lost 3 bases and 2 bases respectively, with 17 bases between them. The CDR3 contains 16 residues.

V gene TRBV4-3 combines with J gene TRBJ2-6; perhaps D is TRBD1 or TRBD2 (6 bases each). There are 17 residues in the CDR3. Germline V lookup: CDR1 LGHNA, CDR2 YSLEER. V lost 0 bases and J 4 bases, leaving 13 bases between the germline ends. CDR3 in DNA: TGCGCCAGCAGCCAAGAACGAAGGGGGGTCGGGGCCAACGTCCTGACTTTC. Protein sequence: CASSQERRGVGANVLTF.

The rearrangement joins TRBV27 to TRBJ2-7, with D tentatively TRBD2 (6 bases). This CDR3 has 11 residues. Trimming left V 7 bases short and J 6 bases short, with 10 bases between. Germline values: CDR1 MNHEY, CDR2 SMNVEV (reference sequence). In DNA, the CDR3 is TGTGCCAGCACCATGGGGGGCGAGCAGTACTTC. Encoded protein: CASTMGGEQYF.

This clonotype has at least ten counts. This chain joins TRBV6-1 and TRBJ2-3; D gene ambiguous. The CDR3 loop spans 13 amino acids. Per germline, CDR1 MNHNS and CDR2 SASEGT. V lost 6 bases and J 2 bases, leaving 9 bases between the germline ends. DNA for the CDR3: TGTGCCAGCAGCGCGACATACACAGATACGCAGTATTTT. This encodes CASSATYTDTQYF.

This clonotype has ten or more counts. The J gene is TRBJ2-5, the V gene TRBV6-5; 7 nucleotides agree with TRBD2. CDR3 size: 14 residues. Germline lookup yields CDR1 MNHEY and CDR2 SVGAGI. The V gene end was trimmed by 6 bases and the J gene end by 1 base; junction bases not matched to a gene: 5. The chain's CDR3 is CASSMGGGQETQYF. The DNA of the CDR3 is TGTGCCAGCAGCATGGGGGGGGGCCAAGAGACCCAGTACTTC.

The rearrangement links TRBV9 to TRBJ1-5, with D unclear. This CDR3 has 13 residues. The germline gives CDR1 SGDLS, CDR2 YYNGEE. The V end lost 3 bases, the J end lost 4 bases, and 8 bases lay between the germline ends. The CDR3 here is CASSAGDNQPQHF. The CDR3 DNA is TGTGCCAGCAGCGCCGGGGATAATCAGCCCCAGCATTTT. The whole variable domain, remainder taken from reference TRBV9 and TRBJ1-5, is DSGVTQTPKHLITATGQRVTLRCSPRSGDLSVYWYQQSLDQGLQFLIQYYNGEERAKGNILERFSAQQFPDLHSELNLSSLELGDSALYFCASSAGDNQPQHFGDGTRLSIL.

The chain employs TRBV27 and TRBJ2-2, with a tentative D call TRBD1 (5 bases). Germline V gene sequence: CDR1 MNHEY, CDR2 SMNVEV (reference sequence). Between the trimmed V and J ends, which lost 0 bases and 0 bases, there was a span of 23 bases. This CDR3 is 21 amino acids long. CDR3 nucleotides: TGTGCCAGCAGTTTATCGACAGTACCCAAAACAGTCCAGCCGAACACCGGGGAGCTGTTTTTT. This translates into CASSLSTVPKTVQPNTGELFF.

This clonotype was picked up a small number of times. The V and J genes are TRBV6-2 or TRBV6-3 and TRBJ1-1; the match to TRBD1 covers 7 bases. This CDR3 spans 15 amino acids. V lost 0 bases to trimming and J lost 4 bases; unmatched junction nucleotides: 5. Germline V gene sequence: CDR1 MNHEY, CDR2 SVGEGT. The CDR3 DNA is TGTGCCAGCAGTTACTCGGAGGGGGCGGGCACTGAAGCTTTCTTT. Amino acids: CASSYSEGAGTEAFF.

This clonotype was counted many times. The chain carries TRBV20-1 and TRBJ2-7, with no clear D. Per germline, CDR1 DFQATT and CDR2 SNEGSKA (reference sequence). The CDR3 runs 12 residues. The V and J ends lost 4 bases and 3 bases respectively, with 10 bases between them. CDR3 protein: CSANYIFYEQYF. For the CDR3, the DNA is TGCAGTGCTAACTACATCTTCTACGAGCAGTACTTC.

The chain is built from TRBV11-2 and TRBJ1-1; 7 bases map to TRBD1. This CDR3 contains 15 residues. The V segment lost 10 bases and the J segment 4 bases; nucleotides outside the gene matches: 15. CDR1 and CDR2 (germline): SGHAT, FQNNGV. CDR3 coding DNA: TGTGCCACCCTCAACCTTCGGGGACAGTTCACTGAAGCTTTCTTT. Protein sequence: CATLNLRGQFTEAFF.

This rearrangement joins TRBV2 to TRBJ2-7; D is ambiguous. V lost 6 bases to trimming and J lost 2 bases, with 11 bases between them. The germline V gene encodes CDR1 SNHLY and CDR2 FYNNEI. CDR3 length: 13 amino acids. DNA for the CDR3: TGTGCCAGCAGCCCCGACGTCACCTACGAGCAGTACTTC. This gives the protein CASSPDVTYEQYF.

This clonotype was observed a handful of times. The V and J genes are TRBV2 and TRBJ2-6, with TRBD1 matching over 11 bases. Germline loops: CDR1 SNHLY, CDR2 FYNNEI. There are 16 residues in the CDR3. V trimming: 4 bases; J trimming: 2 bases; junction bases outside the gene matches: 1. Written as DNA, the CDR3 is TGTGCCAGCAGTGGGACAGGGGGCACTGGGGCCAACGTCCTGACTTTC. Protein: CASSGTGGTGANVLTF.

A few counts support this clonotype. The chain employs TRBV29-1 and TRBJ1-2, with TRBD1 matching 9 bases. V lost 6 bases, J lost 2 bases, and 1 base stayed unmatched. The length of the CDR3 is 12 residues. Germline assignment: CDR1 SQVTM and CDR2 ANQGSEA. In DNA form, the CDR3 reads TGCAGCGTGGGGACAGGGAACTATGGCTACACCTTC. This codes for CSVGTGNYGYTF.

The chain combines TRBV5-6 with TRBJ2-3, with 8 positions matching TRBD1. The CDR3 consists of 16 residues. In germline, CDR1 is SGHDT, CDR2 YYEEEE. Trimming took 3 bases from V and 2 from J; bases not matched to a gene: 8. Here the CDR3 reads CASSSPGGVDTDTQYF. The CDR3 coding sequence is TGTGCCAGCAGCTCCCCAGGGGGCGTCGACACAGATACGCAGTATTTT.

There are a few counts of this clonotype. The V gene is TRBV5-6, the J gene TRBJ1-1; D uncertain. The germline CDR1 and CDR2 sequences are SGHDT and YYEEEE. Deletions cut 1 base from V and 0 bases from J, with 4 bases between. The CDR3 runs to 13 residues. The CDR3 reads CASSLPMNTEAFF. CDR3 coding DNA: TGTGCCAGCAGCTTGCCCATGAACACTGAAGCTTTCTTT.

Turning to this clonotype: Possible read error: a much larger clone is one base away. As DNA, the CDR3 is TGTGCCATCAGTGAGTCACCCCTCTCGGGCCTCGACAGGGAGAGCACAGATACGGAGTATTTT. Translating it yields CAISESPLSGLDRESTDTEYF. The chain links TRBV10-3 to TRBJ2-3, with 7 bases lining up with TRBD1. This CDR3 has 21 amino acids. CDR1 and CDR2 from the germline V gene are ENHRY and SYGVKD.

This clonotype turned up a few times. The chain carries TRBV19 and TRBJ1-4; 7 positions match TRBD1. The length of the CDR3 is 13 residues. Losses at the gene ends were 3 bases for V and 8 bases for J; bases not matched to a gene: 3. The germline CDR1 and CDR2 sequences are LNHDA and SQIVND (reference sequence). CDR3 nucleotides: TGTGCCAGTAGTATTACAGGGGTAGAAAAACTGTTTTTT. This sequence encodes CASSITGVEKLFF.

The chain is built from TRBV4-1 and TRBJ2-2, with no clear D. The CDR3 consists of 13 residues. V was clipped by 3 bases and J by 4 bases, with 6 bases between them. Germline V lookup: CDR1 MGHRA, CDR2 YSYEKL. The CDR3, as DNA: TGCGCCAGCAGCCAGCCGCCCACCGGGGAGCTGTTTTTT. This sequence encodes CASSQPPTGELFF.

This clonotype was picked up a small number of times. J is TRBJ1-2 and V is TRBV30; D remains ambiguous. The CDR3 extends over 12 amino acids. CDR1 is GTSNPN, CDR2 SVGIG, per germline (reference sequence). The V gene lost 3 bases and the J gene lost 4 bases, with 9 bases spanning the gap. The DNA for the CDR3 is TGTGCCTGGAGCTCCGGCGCCTATGGCTACACCTTC. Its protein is CAWSSGAYGYTF.